Listed below are T cell receptor beta chains from one sample, sequenced in a study of T cells in Graves' hyperthyroidism and ophthalmopathy. In TCRdb, the multiplex PCR reads were re-called with MiXCR into one record per CDR3 protein. The data show 490,000 or so distinct CDR3 sequences, 22% seen once. Sequencing was performed on blood. The source of these receptors is a woman aged 70-85 years with Graves' ophthalmopathy. Each CDR3 is given with its conserved first and last residue. D genes are given only for firm matches. Expanded clones are given a class, and other clones once, few, many or no size at all.

V gene	clone size	J gene	D gene	CDR3 protein	CDR3 DNA
TRBV20-1	.	TRBJ2-7	TRBD2	CSARDLFKDLAGEPDEQYF	TGCAGTGCTAGAGATCTCTTTAAGGATCTAGCGGGAGAACCAGACGAGCAGTACTTC
TRBV3-1	.	TRBJ2-1	.	CASSVGTLYNEQFF	TGTGCCAGCAGCGTCGGGACACTATACAATGAGCAGTTCTTC
TRBV4-1	.	TRBJ1-2	TRBD1	CASSSRQGRVDGYTF	TGCGCCAGCAGCTCTCGACAGGGTAGGGTTGATGGCTACACCTTC
TRBV6-5	.	TRBJ1-2	.	CASRRDRLYSGYTF	TGTGCCAGCAGGAGAGACAGGCTCTATAGTGGCTACACCTTC
TRBV6-5	.	TRBJ1-6	TRBD1	CASSIDRGPSPLHF	TGTGCCAGCAGTATCGACAGGGGTCCGTCACCCCTCCACTTT
TRBV12-3/TRBV12-4	many	TRBJ2-1	TRBD2	CASTPGGLAYNEQFF	TGTGCCAGCACCCCTGGGGGACTAGCATACAATGAGCAGTTCTTC
TRBV2	many	TRBJ2-1	TRBD1	CASSEGTGGAGNEQFF	TGTGCCAGCAGTGAAGGGACAGGGGGCGCGGGAAATGAGCAGTTCTTC
TRBV20-1	few	TRBJ2-4	TRBD1	CSAPDRVKNIQYF	TGCAGTGCTCCGGACAGGGTTAAAAACATTCAGTACTTC
TRBV12-3/TRBV12-4	many	TRBJ2-4	TRBD2	CASSLGAGEGFQYF	TGTGCCAGCAGTTTAGGAGCGGGGGAGGGTTTTCAGTACTTC
TRBV11-2	many	TRBJ2-5	.	CASSLSPTPETQYF	TGTGCCAGCAGCTTATCCCCGACTCCTGAGACCCAGTACTTC
TRBV5-4	.	TRBJ2-2	TRBD2	CASTGLAGPANTGELFF	TGTGCCAGCACTGGACTAGCGGGGCCCGCGAACACCGGGGAGCTGTTTTTT
TRBV19	.	TRBJ1-1	TRBD1	CASSIGTGLSVNTEAFF	TGTGCCAGTAGTATTGGGACAGGGCTTAGCGTGAACACTGAAGCTTTCTTT
TRBV7-9	.	TRBJ2-7	TRBD2	CASSSTAGTSGIGEQYF	TGTGCCAGCAGCTCCACCGCCGGGACTAGCGGGATCGGAGAGCAGTACTTC
TRBV11-2	many	TRBJ1-1	.	CASSSAGRNTEAFF	TGTGCCAGCAGCTCGGCGGGCAGAAACACTGAAGCTTTCTTT
TRBV10-3	few	TRBJ2-1	.	CAISESGPNEQFF	TGTGCCATCAGTGAGTCTGGCCCCAATGAGCAGTTCTTC